This TCR beta chain was obtained from a study of blood T cell repertoires in COVID-19. CDR1 is SGHAT and CDR2 is FQNNGV in the germline V gene. The ends were cut back, 2 bases at V and 2 bases at J, with 12 bases in the middle. The CDR3 length is 15 residues. Only in-frame clones appear in the TCRdb table, and some are missing; sequencing was by immunoSEQ multiplex PCR. The sample holds roughly 100,000 clones, about 80% seen once. The genes are TRBV11-2 and TRBJ1-2; D not certain. The receptor comes from a human donor in a cohort sampled during active COVID-19. Sample: peripheral blood. The CDR3 DNA follows: TGTGCCAGCAGCTTAAGTAACAGCTACAACTATGGCTACACCTTC. It encodes CASSLSNSYNYGYTF. The whole variable domain, remainder taken from reference TRBV11-2 and TRBJ1-2, is EAGVAQSPRYKIIEKRQSVAFWCNPISGHATLYWYQQILGQGPKLLIQFQNNGVVDDSQLPKDRFSAERLKGVDSTLKIQPAKLEDSAVYLCASSLSNSYNYGYTFGSGTRLTVV.